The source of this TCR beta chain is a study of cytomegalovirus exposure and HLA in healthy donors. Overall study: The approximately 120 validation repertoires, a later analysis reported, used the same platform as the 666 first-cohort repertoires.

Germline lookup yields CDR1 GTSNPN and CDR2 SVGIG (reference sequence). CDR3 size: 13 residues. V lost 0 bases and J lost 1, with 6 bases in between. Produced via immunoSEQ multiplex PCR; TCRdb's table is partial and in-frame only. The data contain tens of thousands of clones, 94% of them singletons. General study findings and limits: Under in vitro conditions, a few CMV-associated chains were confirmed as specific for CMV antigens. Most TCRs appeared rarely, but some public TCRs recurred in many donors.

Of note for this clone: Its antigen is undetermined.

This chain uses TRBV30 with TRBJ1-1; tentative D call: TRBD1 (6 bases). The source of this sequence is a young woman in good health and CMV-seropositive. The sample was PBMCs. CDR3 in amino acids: CAWSVGGNTEAFF. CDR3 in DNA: TGTGCCTGGAGTGTAGGGGGGAACACTGAAGCTTTCTTT.